Included here is one T cell receptor (beta chain) sequence, with context. Authors' data handling: Cell counts per sample came from amplifying reference gene primers. Here immunoSEQ multiplex PCR was the method, and the copy in TCRdb shows in-frame clones only, minus some. V and J calls and clone size are those listed in that table; D and trimming were worked out from the DNA. The sample includes 120,000 to 150,000 clones, roughly 86% of them seen just once. These data originate in a study of blood T cell repertoires in COVID-19. Study-wide context: Samples came from the United States, Italy and Spain, spanning acute and convalescent COVID-19. PBMCs, B-cell-depleted T cells, or T cells were the source of the cDNA or gDNA that made up the material.

Germline CDR1 PRHDT, CDR2 FYEKMQ (reference sequence). The V end lost 2 bases, the J end lost 3 bases, and 14 bases lay between the germline ends. The CDR3 sequence is 15 residues long. The chain carries TRBV13 and TRBJ2-7, with D perhaps matching TRBD1 (5 bases). Sample: peripheral blood. This TCR derives from a woman between 50 and 59 years old with acute or convalescent COVID-19. CDR3 sequence reads: CASSLRYRNDYEQYF. DNA for the CDR3: TGTGCCAGCAGCTTAAGATACAGGAACGACTACGAGCAGTACTTC. Full variable domain (outside the CDR3, taken from reference TRBV13 and TRBJ2-7): AAGVIQSPRHLIKEKRETATLKCYPIPRHDTVYWYQQGPGQDPQFLISFYEKMQSDKGSIPDRFSAQQFSDYHSELNMSSLELGDSALYFCASSLRYRNDYEQYFGPGTRLTVT.